These T cell receptor beta chains were read from a single sample in a study of OX40 agonist ivuxolimab in advanced cancers. Clones were read by immunoSEQ multiplex PCR, and TCRdb kept only the in-frame ones, dropping some. The sample records about 77,000 clones, about 90% being singletons. Sequencing used CD4+ or CD8+ T cells sorted from blood, obtained in a trial of the OX40 agonist ivuxolimab. These receptors all stem from an adult with an advanced solid tumor such as melanoma, head and neck, liver or kidney cancer. CDR3s include the opening cysteine and the closing phenylalanine or tryptophan. The order of the fields is clone size, V gene, D gene, CDR3 protein. A D gene is named only where the DNA matches it firmly. Only some rows state a clone size, as once, few, many or a class for expanded clones.

NA,TRBV27,NA,CASSFGAGALGYTF
NA,TRBV7-2,NA,CASSLAGTSSYNEQFF
NA,TRBV29-1,NA,CSVVTGIGGTQYF
few,TRBV4-2,TRBD1,CASSQGDRDQPQHF
few,TRBV7-6,TRBD2,CASSLVQTGGEQYF
NA,TRBV5-1,NA,CASSLGAGLGQETQYF
NA,TRBV28,NA,CASSLRTRQETQYF
NA,TRBV5-4,TRBD1,CASSLGGQGNYGYTF
NA,TRBV12-5,NA,CASGLGGDETQYF
NA,TRBV6-1,NA,CASRYGTSGNTIYF
NA,TRBV12-5,NA,CASGLGPGEGLVSPQHF
once,TRBV29-1,TRBD2,CSVEAASSGSLPQYF
NA,TRBV4-2,NA,CASSQDSGGVQPQHF
few,TRBV5-8,NA,CASSGGPGQGNQPQHF
NA,TRBV5-1,TRBD2,CASSLGTRSDTQYF
NA,TRBV14,TRBD1,CASSRGQGSDTQYF